The clone carrying this T cell receptor beta chain appeared a few times. Antigen unknown. This sample was included in a study of T cell repertoires in cytomegalovirus infection. TCRdb re-derived calls from the reads in MiXCR, one entry per CDR3 protein. The sample lists 450,000 to 600,000 distinct CDR3 sequences, roughly a third occurring once. Looked up from germline, CDR1 is MNHEY and CDR2 is SVGEGT. Trimming pared 2 bases from V and 0 bases from J, leaving 5 bases between. CDR3 length: 13 residues. The source was cultured PBMCs, collected from culture after CMV antigen stimulation. This chain links TRBV6-2 or TRBV6-3 with TRBJ2-7; D call uncertain. The receptor was derived from a human donor in good health (CMV status not recorded). Some clones in this sample may be carry-over from other donors' samples. CDR3 sequence reads: CASSYQSSYEQYF. CDR3 DNA: TGTGCCAGCAGTTACCAGAGCTCCTACGAGCAGTACTTC.